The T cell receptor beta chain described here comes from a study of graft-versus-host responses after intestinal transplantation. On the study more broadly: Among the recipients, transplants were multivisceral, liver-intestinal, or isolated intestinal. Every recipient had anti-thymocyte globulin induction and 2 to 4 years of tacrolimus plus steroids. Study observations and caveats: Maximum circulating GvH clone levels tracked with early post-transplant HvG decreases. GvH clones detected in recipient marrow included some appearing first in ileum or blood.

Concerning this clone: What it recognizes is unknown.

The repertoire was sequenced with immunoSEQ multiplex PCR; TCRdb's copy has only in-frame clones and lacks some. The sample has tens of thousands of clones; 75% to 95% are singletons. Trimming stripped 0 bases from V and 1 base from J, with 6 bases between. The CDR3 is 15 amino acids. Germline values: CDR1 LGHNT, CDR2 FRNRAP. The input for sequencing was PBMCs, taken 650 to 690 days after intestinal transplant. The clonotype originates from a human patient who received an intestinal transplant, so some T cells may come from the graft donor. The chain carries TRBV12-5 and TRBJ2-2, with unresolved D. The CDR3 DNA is TGTGCTAGTGGTTTGGTACTTGGGAACACCGGGGAGCTGTTTTTT. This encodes CASGLVLGNTGELFF.